Each of the 26 T cell receptor beta chains below was sequenced from the same sample in a study of Graves' ophthalmopathy and Graves' hyperthyroidism. The authors amplified TCR beta CDR3 regions, and they did so from RNA transcripts for repertoire sequencing. A first-round RT-PCR used HTBI primers, followed by a second-round multiplex PCR. MiXCR, applied by TCRdb to the multiplex PCR reads, yields one record per CDR3 protein. The table shows around 1.1 million distinct CDR3 sequences, with around a third occurring only once. The sequenced material came from peripheral blood or thyroid tissue (not recorded which). These receptors were taken from an adult man with Graves' hyperthyroidism.

Only a few counts were recorded for this clonotype. V usage is TRBV27 and J usage is TRBJ1-2; unclear D gene. The V end lost 0 bases, the J end lost 2 bases, and 7 bases lay between the germline ends. The germline CDR1 and CDR2 sequences are MNHEY and SMNVEV (reference sequence). The CDR3 contains 14 residues. CDR3 sequence: CASSLSSGNYGYTF. In nucleotides, the CDR3 is TGTGCCAGCAGTTTATCGTCGGGAAACTATGGCTACACCTTC.

The table lists this clonotype with a few counts. The chain carries TRBV12-3 or TRBV12-4 and TRBJ2-7; 8 bases match TRBD2. V shed 7 bases and J 9 bases; nucleotides not matched to a gene: 14. This CDR3 spans 14 amino acids. CDR3 sequence reads: CASTGQLGLGAQYF. The CDR3 DNA reads TGTGCCAGCACCGGACAGCTGGGACTAGGTGCGCAGTACTTC.

In the case of this clonotype: One end of the junction fails to match germline, which may point to a read error. The chain couples TRBV7-7 to TRBJ2-6, with 9 bases identical to TRBD1. This CDR3 is 16 amino acids long. Germline V gene data show CDR1 as SSHAT and CDR2 as FNYEAQ (reference sequence). CDR3 sequence reads: CASSPGQGTGANVLTF. CDR3 DNA: TGTGCTAGCAGCCCCGGACAGGGGACTGGGGCCAACGTCCTGACTTTC.

Only a few counts were recorded for this clonotype. The chain employs TRBV6-5 and TRBJ1-1, with D possibly matching TRBD1 (6 bases). Trimming removed 5 bases at V and 5 bases at J, with 21 bases between. The germline gives CDR1 MNHEY, CDR2 SVGAGI. This CDR3 comprises 16 residues. As DNA, the CDR3 is TGTGCCAGCAGTAAACAGGGTTTTGGCGTATCTACTGAAGCTTTCTTT. Amino acid sequence: CASSKQGFGVSTEAFF.

At least ten counts were recorded for this clonotype. The chain is built from TRBV20-1 and TRBJ2-5; D might be TRBD1 or TRBD2, each matching 5 bases. V shed 3 bases and J shed 5 bases, with 16 bases lying between them. Germline CDR1 and CDR2: DFQATT and SNEGSKA (reference sequence). This CDR3 is built from 14 residues. Here the CDR3 reads CSASPGLAGETQYF. The CDR3, as DNA: TGCAGTGCTAGCCCGGGGCTAGCAGGTGAGACCCAGTACTTC.

There are many counts of this clonotype. This sequence joins TRBV7-8 and TRBJ2-7, with 7 bases aligning to TRBD1. V was clipped by 5 bases and J by 0 bases; unmatched bases: 7. The length of the CDR3 is 15 residues. Germline CDR1 reads SGHVS; CDR2 reads FQNEAQ. The CDR3 protein is CASSQGQRDSYEQYF. CDR3 bases: TGTGCCAGCAGCCAGGGACAGAGGGACTCCTACGAGCAGTACTTC.

The genes are TRBV7-2 and TRBJ1-4, with D possibly matching TRBD1 (5 bases). Trimming removed 1 base at V and 10 bases at J, with 10 bases between. The CDR3 runs 13 residues. Germline CDR1 reads SGHTA; CDR2 reads FQGNSA. This CDR3 is CASSLGPGRKLFF. CDR3 nucleotides: TGTGCCAGCAGCTTAGGCCCGGGGCGAAAACTGTTTTTT.

With regard to this clonotype: Compared with germline, one end of the junction differs, possibly owing to a read error. The chain joins TRBV10-3 to TRBJ1-1; 8 nucleotides line up with TRBD1. Germline V gene lookup returns CDR1 ENHRY and CDR2 SYGVKD. The CDR3 has 17 amino acids. CDR3 DNA sequence: TGTGCCAGCAGTGAAGAATTAATTGGACAGGGCTTCACTGAAGCTTTCTTT. Translated, it gives CASSEELIGQGFTEAFF.

This clonotype was counted once. The conserved phenylalanine or tryptophan normally closing the CDR3 is absent here, so this likely arose from a read error. In nucleotides, the CDR3 is TGTGCCAGCAGCTTAGCACTCCAGGGGACGCGGAATCAGCCCCAGTACGTC. Its protein is CASSLALQGTRNQPQYV. V and J are TRBV11-2 and TRBJ2-5; D might be TRBD1 (6 bases). The germline CDR1 and CDR2 sequences are SGHAT and FQNNGV. V dropped 1 base and J dropped 9 bases, with 24 bases sitting between them. The CDR3 runs to 17 residues.

The chain links TRBV29-1 to TRBJ1-2; TRBD1 is a possible D gene (6 bases). Germline CDR1 SQVTM, CDR2 ANQGSEA. The CDR3 sequence is 14 residues long. V was clipped by 0 bases and J by 4 bases, with 12 bases between them. CDR3 nucleotides: TGCAGCGTTGAAGATCAGGGGCGATCCTATGGCTACACCTTC. Protein: CSVEDQGRSYGYTF.

Details on this clonotype: One junction end does not reproduce the germline sequence, and a read error may be involved. J is TRBJ1-1 and V is TRBV7-9; D gene uncertain. The CDR3 runs 12 residues. Germline loops: CDR1 SEHNR, CDR2 FQNEAQ (reference sequence). The CDR3 is CASRGGRTEAFF. CDR3 DNA: TGCGCCAGCAGAGGAGGGCGCACTGAAGCTTTCTTT.

This clonotype was seen more than once but under ten times. J is TRBJ2-5 and V is TRBV15; 11 positions agree with TRBD2. This CDR3 is built from 17 residues. With 2 bases clipped from V and 5 bases from J, the junction kept 10 bases outside the gene matches. Germline V gene data show CDR1 as LNHNV and CDR2 as YYDKDF (reference sequence). The CDR3 is CATSRRLLLAGAETQYF. The DNA of the CDR3 is TGTGCCACCAGCAGAAGACTCCTACTAGCGGGAGCGGAGACCCAGTACTTC.

Many counts were recorded for this clonotype. This chain links TRBV7-9 with TRBJ2-5, with 7 bases fitting TRBD1. Per germline, CDR1 SEHNR and CDR2 FQNEAQ (reference sequence). J lost 1 base, V lost 6 bases, and 8 bases had no gene match. CDR3 length: 15 amino acids. The CDR3 protein is CASRHTGDPQETQYF. DNA of the CDR3: TGTGCCAGCAGGCATACAGGGGACCCCCAAGAGACCCAGTACTTC.

The V gene is TRBV20-1, the J gene TRBJ2-7; D might be TRBD2 (6 bases). Deletions cut 1 base from V and 2 bases from J, with 21 bases between. There are 17 residues in the CDR3. Germline CDR1 reads DFQATT; CDR2 reads SNEGSKA (reference sequence). CDR3 DNA sequence: TGCAGTGCTAGAGCCCTCCCAGGGAGGAGCGCCACCTACGAGCAGTACTTC. Translation: CSARALPGRSATYEQYF.

This clonotype was seen repeatedly, ten times or more. The J gene is TRBJ1-5, the V gene TRBV20-1; D remains ambiguous. CDR1 and CDR2 (germline): DFQATT, SNEGSKA (reference sequence). V lost 5 bases to trimming and J lost 0 bases, with 23 bases between them. This CDR3 spans 18 amino acids. The CDR3 here is CSAAHPHIRGYSNQPQHF. The CDR3 nucleotides are TGCAGTGCTGCCCACCCACACATACGGGGATATAGCAATCAGCCCCAGCATTTT.

The J gene is TRBJ1-6, the V gene TRBV25-1; TRBD1 is a possible D gene (6 bases). V lost 5 bases and J lost 7, with 15 bases in between. CDR1 is MGHDK and CDR2 is SYGVNS in the germline V gene. The CDR3 is 15 residues long. CDR3 nucleotide sequence: TGTGCCAGCAGTCCATGGGCAGGGGAAAATTCACCCCTCCACTTT. Translated, it gives CASSPWAGENSPLHF.

This clonotype was found many times. The chain employs TRBV25-1 and TRBJ2-2; unclear D gene. Per germline, CDR1 MGHDK and CDR2 SYGVNS. The CDR3 loop spans 14 amino acids. Trimming took 4 bases from V and 3 from J, leaving 9 bases between them. In DNA, the CDR3 is TGTGCCAGCAGTGGGTCTTCGGACACCGGGGAGCTGTTTTTT. Its protein product is CASSGSSDTGELFF.

Worth noting for this clonotype: This clone may be a read error of a much larger clone one base away. This chain links TRBV10-2 with TRBJ1-5, with 8 positions matching TRBD1. CDR3 length equals 15 residues. V lost 6 bases and J lost 5; bases outside the gene matches: 9. Germline loops: CDR1 WSHSY, CDR2 SAAADI. The CDR3, as DNA: TGCGCCAGCAGAAAAGGACAGGGCTCCGATCAGCCCCAGCATTTT. Protein sequence: CASRKGQGSDQPQHF.

This clonotype was observed many times. This chain uses TRBV4-3 with TRBJ1-2, with 10 positions matching TRBD1. V lost 4 bases, J lost 3 bases, and 5 bases stayed unmatched. Germline V gene sequence: CDR1 LGHNA, CDR2 YSLEER. There are 15 residues in the CDR3. The CDR3 is CASSLDRGRDYGYTF. The CDR3 bases are TGCGCCAGCAGCCTAGACAGGGGGCGCGACTATGGCTACACCTTC.

This clonotype was seen only a few times. The CDR3, as DNA: TGTGCCAGCAGCTCAGGGACAGGGCTGGGCGGGGAGCTGTTTTTT. It translates to CASSSGTGLGGELFF. The J gene is TRBJ2-2, the V gene TRBV7-9, with 9 bases that match TRBD1. This CDR3 has 15 amino acids. J was trimmed by 7 bases and V by 4 bases; bases with no gene match: 7. Per the germline V gene, CDR1 is SEHNR and CDR2 is FQNEAQ (reference sequence).

V and J are TRBV5-4 and TRBJ1-5, with 7 nucleotides matching TRBD1. This CDR3 is built from 16 residues. CDR1 is SGHNT and CDR2 is YYREEE in the germline V gene (reference sequence). J gave up 4 bases and V 5 bases, and 12 bases lay outside the gene matches. The CDR3, as DNA: TGTGCCAGCAGATCGACAGGGATAGGGACGAATCAGCCCCAGCATTTT. This translates into CASRSTGIGTNQPQHF.

The gene calls are TRBV10-3 and TRBJ1-5, with D unclear. Germline V lookup: CDR1 ENHRY, CDR2 SYGVKD. Trimming left V 0 bases short and J 4 bases short, with 7 bases between. CDR3 length equals 14 residues. The CDR3 nucleotides are TGTGCCATCAGTGAGTCTACGATGAATCAGCCCCAGCATTTT. Encoded protein: CAISESTMNQPQHF.

This clonotype was detected once. The rearrangement links TRBV5-1 to TRBJ2-7, with D maybe TRBD2 (5 bases). The germline V and J ends were trimmed by 1 base and 7 bases, with 15 bases remaining between them. Germline values: CDR1 SGHRS, CDR2 YFSETQ. There are 14 residues in the CDR3. DNA of the CDR3: TGCGCCAGCAGCTTGTCGGCTGCCGGCGGGGAGCAGTACTTC. It yields the protein CASSLSAAGGEQYF.

In the case of this clonotype: This likely comes from a read error, as the CDR3 has no conserved phenylalanine or tryptophan at its end. The DNA is omitted, as the CDR3 cannot be located on it reliably, and the CDR3 follows TCRdb's listing. The V call is TRBV5-1, the J call TRBJ1-6; TRBD1, the table's D call, was not compared with the DNA. The CDR3 extends over 8 residues, inclusive of both ends. Germline V gene sequence: CDR1 SGHRS, CDR2 YFSETQ. Here the CDR3 reads CASSTPGP.

This clonotype was found many times. The rearrangement joins TRBV12-3 or TRBV12-4 to TRBJ1-5, with D perhaps TRBD1 (6 bases). The CDR3 is 16 residues long. V shed 5 bases and J shed 3 bases, with 17 bases lying between them. The CDR3 bases are TGTGCCAGCAGTAAGTTCAGGGGACATTCCAATCAGCCCCAGCATTTT. It yields the protein CASSKFRGHSNQPQHF.

This clonotype was observed many times. J is TRBJ2-7 and V is TRBV2; D may be TRBD1 (5 bases). There are 12 residues in the CDR3. CDR1 is SNHLY, CDR2 FYNNEI, per germline. Trimming pared 6 bases from V and 9 bases from J, leaving 15 bases between. The CDR3 is CASRTREPVQYF. The CDR3 DNA follows: TGTGCCAGCAGAACCAGGGAACCAGTGCAGTACTTC. The whole variable domain, filled in from reference TRBV2 and TRBJ2-7, reads EPEVTQTPSHQVTQMGQEVILRCVPISNHLYFYWYRQILGQKVEFLVSFYNNEISEKSEIFDDQFSVERPDGSNFTLKIRSTKLEDSAMYFCASRTREPVQYFGPGTRLTVT.